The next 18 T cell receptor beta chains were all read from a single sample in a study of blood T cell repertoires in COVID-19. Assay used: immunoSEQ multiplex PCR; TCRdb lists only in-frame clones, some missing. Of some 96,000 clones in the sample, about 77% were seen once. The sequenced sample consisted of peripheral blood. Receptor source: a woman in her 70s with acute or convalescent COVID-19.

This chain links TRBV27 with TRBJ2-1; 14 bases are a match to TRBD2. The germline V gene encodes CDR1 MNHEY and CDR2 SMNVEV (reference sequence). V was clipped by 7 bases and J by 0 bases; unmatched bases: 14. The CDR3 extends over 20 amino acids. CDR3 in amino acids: CASTAEPGLAGAPSYNEQFF. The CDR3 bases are TGTGCCAGCACCGCCGAACCGGGACTAGCGGGGGCCCCCTCCTACAATGAGCAGTTCTTC.

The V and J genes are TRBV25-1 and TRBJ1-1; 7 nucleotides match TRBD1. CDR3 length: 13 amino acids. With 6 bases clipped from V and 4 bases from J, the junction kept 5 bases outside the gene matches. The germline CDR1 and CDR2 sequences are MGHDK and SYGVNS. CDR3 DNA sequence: TGTGCCAGCAGGGCAGGGGGAGGCACTGAAGCTTTCTTT. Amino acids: CASRAGGGTEAFF.

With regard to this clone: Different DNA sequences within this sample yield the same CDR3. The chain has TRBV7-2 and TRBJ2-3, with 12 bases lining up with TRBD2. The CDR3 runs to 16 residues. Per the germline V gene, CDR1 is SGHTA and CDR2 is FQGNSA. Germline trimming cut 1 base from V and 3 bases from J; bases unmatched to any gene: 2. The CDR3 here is CASSLGLAGGTDTQYF. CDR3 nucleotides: TGTGCCAGCAGCTTAGGGCTAGCGGGGGGGACAGATACGCAGTATTTT.

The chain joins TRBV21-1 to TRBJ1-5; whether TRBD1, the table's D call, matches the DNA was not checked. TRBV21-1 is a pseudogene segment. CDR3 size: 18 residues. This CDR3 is CASSKPRQGARPNQPQHF. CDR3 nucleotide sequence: TGTGCCAGCAGCAAACCCAGACAGGGAGCGAGGCCGAATCAGCCCCAGCATTTT.

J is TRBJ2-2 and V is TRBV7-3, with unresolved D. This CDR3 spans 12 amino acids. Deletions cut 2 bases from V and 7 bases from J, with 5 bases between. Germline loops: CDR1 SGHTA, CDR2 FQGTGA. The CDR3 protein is CASSLLSGELFF. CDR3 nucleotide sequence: TGTGCCAGCAGCTTACTGAGCGGGGAGCTGTTTTTT.

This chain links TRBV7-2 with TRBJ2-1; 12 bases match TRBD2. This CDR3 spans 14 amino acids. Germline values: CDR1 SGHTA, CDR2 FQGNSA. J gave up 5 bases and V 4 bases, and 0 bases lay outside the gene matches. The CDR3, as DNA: TGTGCCAGCAGCTGGACTAGCGGGAACAATGAGCAGTTCTTC. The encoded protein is CASSWTSGNNEQFF.

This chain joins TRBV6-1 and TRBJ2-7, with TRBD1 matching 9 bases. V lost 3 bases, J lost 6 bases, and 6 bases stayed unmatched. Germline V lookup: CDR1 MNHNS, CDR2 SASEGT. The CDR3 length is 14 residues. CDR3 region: CASSDLDRGAEQYF. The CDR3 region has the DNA TGTGCCAGCAGTGACCTGGACAGGGGAGCCGAGCAGTACTTC.

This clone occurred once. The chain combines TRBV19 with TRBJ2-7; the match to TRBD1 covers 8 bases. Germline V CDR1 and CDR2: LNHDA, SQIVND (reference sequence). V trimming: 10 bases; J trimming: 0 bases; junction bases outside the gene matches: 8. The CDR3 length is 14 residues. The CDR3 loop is CATARDRSSYEQYF. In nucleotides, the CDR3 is TGTGCCACGGCCCGGGACAGGTCCTCCTACGAGCAGTACTTC.

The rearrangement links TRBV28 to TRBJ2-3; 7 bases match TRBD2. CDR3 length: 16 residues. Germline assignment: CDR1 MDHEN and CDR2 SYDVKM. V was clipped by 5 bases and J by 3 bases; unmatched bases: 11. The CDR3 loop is CASSPEKGLRTDTQYF. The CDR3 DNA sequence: TGTGCCAGCAGTCCCGAAAAGGGACTACGGACAGATACGCAGTATTTT.

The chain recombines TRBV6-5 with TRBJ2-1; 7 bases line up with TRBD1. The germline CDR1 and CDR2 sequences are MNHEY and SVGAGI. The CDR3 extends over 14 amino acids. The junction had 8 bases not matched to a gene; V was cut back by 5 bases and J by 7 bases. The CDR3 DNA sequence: TGTGCCAGCAGTCAGGGACAGCCACGGAATGAGCAGTTCTTC. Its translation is CASSQGQPRNEQFF.

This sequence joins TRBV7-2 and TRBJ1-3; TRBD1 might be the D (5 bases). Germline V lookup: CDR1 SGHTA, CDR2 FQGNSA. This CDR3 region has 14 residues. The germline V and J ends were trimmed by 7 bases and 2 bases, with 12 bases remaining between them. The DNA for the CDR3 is TGTGCCAGCAACGACAGAAGGGCTGGAAACACCATATATTTT. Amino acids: CASNDRRAGNTIYF.

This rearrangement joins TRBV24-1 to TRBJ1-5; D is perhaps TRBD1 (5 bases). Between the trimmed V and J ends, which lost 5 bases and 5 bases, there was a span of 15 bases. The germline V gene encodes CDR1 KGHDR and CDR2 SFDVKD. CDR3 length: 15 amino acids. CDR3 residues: CATSGVGGGHQPQHF. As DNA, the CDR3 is TGTGCCACCAGTGGGGTCGGCGGGGGACATCAGCCCCAGCATTTT.

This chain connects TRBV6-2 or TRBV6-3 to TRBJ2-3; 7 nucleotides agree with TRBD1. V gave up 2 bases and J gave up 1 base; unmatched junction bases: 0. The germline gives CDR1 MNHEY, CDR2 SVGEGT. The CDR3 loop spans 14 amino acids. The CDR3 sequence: CASSYGTGTDTQYF. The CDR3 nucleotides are TGTGCCAGCAGTTACGGGACAGGCACAGATACGCAGTATTTT.

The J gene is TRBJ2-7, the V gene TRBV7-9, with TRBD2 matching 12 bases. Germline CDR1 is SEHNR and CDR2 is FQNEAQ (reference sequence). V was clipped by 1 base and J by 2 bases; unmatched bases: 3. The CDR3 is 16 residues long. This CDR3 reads CASSLGLAGATYEQYF. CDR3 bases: TGTGCCAGCAGCTTAGGACTAGCGGGGGCCACCTACGAGCAGTACTTC.

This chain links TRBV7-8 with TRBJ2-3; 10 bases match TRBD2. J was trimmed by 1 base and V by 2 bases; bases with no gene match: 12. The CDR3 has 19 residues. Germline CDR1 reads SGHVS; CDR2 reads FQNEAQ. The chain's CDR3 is CASSLIYGAGGPGTDTQYF. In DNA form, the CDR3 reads TGTGCCAGCAGCTTAATCTATGGAGCGGGGGGGCCGGGCACAGATACGCAGTATTTT.

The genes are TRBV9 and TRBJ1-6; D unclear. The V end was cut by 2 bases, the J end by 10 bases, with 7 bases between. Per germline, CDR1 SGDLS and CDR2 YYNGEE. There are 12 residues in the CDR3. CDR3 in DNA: TGTGCCAGCAGCGTCGCGGAGTCACCCCTCCACTTT. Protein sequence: CASSVAESPLHF.

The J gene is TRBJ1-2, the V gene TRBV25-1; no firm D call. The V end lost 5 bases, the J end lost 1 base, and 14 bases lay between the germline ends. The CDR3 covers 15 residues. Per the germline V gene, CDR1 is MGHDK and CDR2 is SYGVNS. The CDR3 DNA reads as TGTGCCAGCAGTTTCCACAGTGACCATAACTATGGCTACACCTTC. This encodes CASSFHSDHNYGYTF.

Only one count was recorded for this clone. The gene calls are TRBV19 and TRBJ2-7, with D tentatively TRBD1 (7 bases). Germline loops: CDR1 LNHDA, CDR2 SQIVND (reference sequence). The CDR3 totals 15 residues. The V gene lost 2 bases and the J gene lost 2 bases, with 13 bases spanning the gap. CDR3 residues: CASSINGGTAYEQYF. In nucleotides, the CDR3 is TGTGCCAGTAGTATAAATGGAGGGACAGCCTACGAGCAGTACTTC.